Listed below are T cell receptor beta chains from one sample, sequenced in a study of blood T cell repertoires in COVID-19. The assay was immunoSEQ multiplex PCR, and TCRdb's table has in-frame clones only and misses some. Of around 63,000 clones in the sample, 80% to 90% are singletons; the top ten hold 18%. The source material was peripheral blood. All receptors come from a woman aged 55-75 years with COVID-19, enrolled during active disease. CDR3s include the opening cysteine and the closing phenylalanine or tryptophan. The D gene is left open where the match is weak.

v_call cdr3_length d_call cdr3_aa
TRBV5-1 17 TRBD2 CASSPLGLAGTTDTQYF
TRBV20-1 11 TRBD1 CSANRGPEQYF
TRBV10-3 16 TRBD1 CARDRGQERAGNTIYF
TRBV9 15 . CASSVTGTYNSPLHF
TRBV11-2 15 . CASSLSAGSGNTIYF
TRBV6-6 14 TRBD1 CASRPGQALYEQYF
TRBV19 16 TRBD1 CASSNDRDRGEDTQYF
TRBV18 14 . CASSPGGRNQPQHF
TRBV3-1/TRBV3-2 16 TRBD2 CASTPWGGSGADTQYF
TRBV12-5 15 . CASGPRAGPTYEQYF
TRBV19 16 . CASSTLRGESNQPQHF
TRBV5-1 16 TRBD2 CASSFPSGRWGDTQYF
TRBV5-4 15 TRBD1 CASRTGTVADSPLHF
TRBV20-1 12 . CSASVAGETQYF
TRBV19 14 TRBD2 CASSIDPGTIEQFF
TRBV25-1 14 . CASSEWGQNTEAFF
TRBV19 13 . CASSIGLTDTQYF
TRBV12-5 15 TRBD2 CASGLTSGSKGELFF
TRBV18 13 . CASSQKQGPEQYF
TRBV29-1 14 . CSGNRGGTYNEQFF
TRBV4-3 15 . CASSQVGLLTDTQYF
TRBV19 12 TRBD1 CASRQGGDEQYF
TRBV29-1 14 TRBD1 CSVVTGGAMGGYTF
TRBV28 15 . CASSLLEELNTEAFF
TRBV10-3 13 . CAISESPDQPQHF
TRBV18 15 . CASSSSGGGAYEQYF
TRBV19 12 TRBD2 CASSIAGGAQYF
TRBV30 15 . CAWSEIGLGNQPQHF
TRBV7-3 14 TRBD1 CASLPGQGNTEAFF
TRBV29-1 14 . CSVVRDTHTGELFF
TRBV2 11 . CASRASDTQYF
TRBV9 14 . CASSVGQGTYEQYF
TRBV15 14 . CATSRDRGAGEAFF
TRBV3-1/TRBV3-2 14 TRBD1 CASSPGTVNSPLHF
TRBV28 14 TRBD1 CASTAGTADQPQHF
TRBV5-1 18 TRBD1 CASSLGSENRGRFFEAFF
TRBV10-3 12 TRBD1 CAISGTGSEAFF
TRBV19 12 TRBD1 CATNRGHYGYTF
TRBV3-1/TRBV3-2 12 . CASSQSGVGYTF
TRBV7-9 16 TRBD1 CASSPIGQGHTGELFF
TRBV30 15 TRBD1 CAWRRQGVTNEKLFF
TRBV3-1/TRBV3-2 16 . CASSQDQAPSNYGYTF
TRBV5-5 14 . CASSGRGTGNTIYF
TRBV7-3 14 TRBD1 CASSPWTTGGKQYF
TRBV7-9 16 TRBD1 CASSSRSGQGGTEAFF
TRBV6-2/TRBV6-3 15 TRBD2 CASSYSTSGIGEQYF
TRBV5-8 12 TRBD1 CASSFDRVGYTF
TRBV6-5 14 TRBD1 CASSSGTGVYEQYF
TRBV5-6 13 . CASSLAGGGEAFF
TRBV11-2 16 TRBD1 CASSLSDREIMDEQYF
TRBV15 15 TRBD2 CATSRDLAGAVEQYF